The 29 T cell receptor beta chains reported below all come from one sample, sequenced in a study of cytomegalovirus exposure and HLA in healthy donors. This PCR relied on a set of 60 Vbeta primers and 13 Jbeta primers. Using immunoSEQ multiplex PCR, the repertoire was profiled, and TCRdb retains in-frame clones only, with some absent. The table includes some 130,000 clones, 80% detected once. The sequenced sample consisted of PBMCs. The receptor set was obtained from a young man in good health and CMV-seronegative.

The rearrangement joins TRBV6-5 to TRBJ2-3; D unclear. Germline CDR1 reads MNHEY; CDR2 reads SVGAGI. The CDR3 loop spans 11 amino acids. Trimming left V 3 bases short and J 6 bases short, with 4 bases between. In nucleotides, the CDR3 is TGTGCCAGCAGTTATCTGGATACGCAGTATTTT. Translated, it gives CASSYLDTQYF.

This chain links TRBV11-2 with TRBJ2-7; 10 bases agree with TRBD2. This CDR3 region has 16 residues. The V and J ends lost 3 bases and 7 bases, in that order; junction bases with no gene match: 12. Germline V lookup: CDR1 SGHAT, CDR2 FQNNGV. The CDR3 coding sequence is TGTGCCAGCAGCTTCTTAGCGGGAGGCGTTACGAGTGAGCAGTACTTC. It is translated as CASSFLAGGVTSEQYF. Based on the CDR3 plus reference TRBV11-2 and TRBJ2-7, the full variable domain is EAGVAQSPRYKIIEKRQSVAFWCNPISGHATLYWYQQILGQGPKLLIQFQNNGVVDDSQLPKDRFSAERLKGVDSTLKIQPAKLEDSAVYLCASSFLAGGVTSEQYFGPGTRLTVT.

Regarding this clone: A read error may produce the germline difference seen at one junction end. This sequence joins TRBV7-9 and TRBJ2-3; 10 bases map to TRBD2. Germline V gives CDR1 SEHNR, CDR2 FQNEAQ (reference sequence). This CDR3 spans 17 amino acids. The CDR3 DNA reads as TGTTCCAGCAGCTTAGGTGCTAGCGGGAGTTGGACAGATACGCAGTATTTT. Protein product: CSSSLGASGSWTDTQYF. The whole variable domain, remainder taken from reference TRBV7-9 and TRBJ2-3, is DTGVSQNPRHKITKRGQNVTFRCDPISEHNRLYWYRQTLGQGPEFLTYFQNEAQLEKSRLLSDRFSAERPKGSFSTLEIQRTEQGDSAMYLCSSSLGASGSWTDTQYFGPGTRLTVL.

This clone was seen only a few times. The V call is TRBV6-5, the J call TRBJ1-1, with D uncertain. From germline, CDR1 is MNHEY and CDR2 SVGAGI. The CDR3 sequence is 12 residues long. V lost 2 bases, J lost 8 bases, and 9 bases lay in between. DNA for the CDR3: TGTGCCAGCAGTTACCCGACTTCAGAAGCTTTCTTT. Translation: CASSYPTSEAFF.

The chain joins TRBV28 to TRBJ2-7; 7 nucleotides align to TRBD1. The germline V gene has CDR1 MDHEN and CDR2 SYDVKM. This CDR3 region has 15 residues. The V segment lost 7 bases and the J segment 3 bases; nucleotides outside the gene matches: 12. The chain's CDR3 is CASTKGGRMNYEQYF. CDR3 nucleotides: TGTGCCAGCACCAAAGGGGGCAGGATGAACTACGAGCAGTACTTC.

The rearrangement uses TRBV18 and TRBJ1-1; TRBD1 matches 8 bases. Germline CDR1 reads KGHSH; CDR2 reads LQKENI. V was clipped by 2 bases and J by 1 base; unmatched bases: 0. The CDR3 is 14 residues long. CDR3 loop: CASSPGTGNTEAFF. DNA of the CDR3: TGTGCCAGCTCACCAGGGACAGGGAACACTGAAGCTTTCTTT.

The V gene is TRBV28, the J gene TRBJ2-1; TRBD2 matches 10 bases. CDR1 is MDHEN and CDR2 is SYDVKM in the germline V gene. The CDR3 spans 18 residues. Unmatched junction bases numbered 20, after V lost 6 bases and J lost 9 bases. CDR3 region: CASSLVIAGGIGPGEQFF. Here the CDR3 DNA reads TGTGCCAGCAGCTTAGTTATAGCGGGAGGAATAGGGCCGGGTGAGCAGTTCTTC. Full variable domain (remainder filled in from reference TRBV28 and TRBJ2-1): DVKVTQSSRYLVKRTGEKVFLECVQDMDHENMFWYRQDPGLGLRLIYFSYDVKMKEKGDIPEGYSVSREKKERFSLILESASTNQTSMYLCASSLVIAGGIGPGEQFFGPGTRLTVL.

The rearrangement uses TRBV7-2 and TRBJ2-5; 9 bases are shared with TRBD2. Trimming at V came to 0 bases and at J to 4 bases, leaving 6 bases not matched to a gene. Germline-derived CDR1 and CDR2 are SGHTA and FQGNSA. The CDR3 extends over 16 amino acids. The CDR3 loop reads CASSLAGLAGRETQYF. DNA for the CDR3: TGTGCCAGCAGCTTAGCAGGGCTAGCGGGACGAGAGACCCAGTACTTC.

This rearrangement joins TRBV5-1 to TRBJ2-3, with 8 nucleotides matching TRBD2. The CDR3 is made up of 16 amino acids. V trimming: 2 bases; J trimming: 0 bases; junction bases outside the gene matches: 5. Germline loops: CDR1 SGHRS, CDR2 YFSETQ. The CDR3 spells CASSFRGGGSTDTQYF. Here the CDR3 DNA reads TGCGCCAGCAGCTTTAGGGGCGGGGGGAGCACAGATACGCAGTATTTT.

For the CDR3, the DNA is TGCGCCAGCAGCTTGTTTGGCTCGACCGGGGAGCTGTTTTTT. It translates to CASSLFGSTGELFF. The rearrangement joins TRBV5-1 to TRBJ2-2; D unresolved. The CDR3 spans 14 residues. CDR1 and CDR2 from the germline V gene are SGHRS and YFSETQ. V lost 1 base, J lost 5 bases, and 9 bases lay in between. Using reference TRBV5-1 and TRBJ2-2 for the parts outside the CDR3, the full variable domain is KAGVTQTPRYLIKTRGQQVTLSCSPISGHRSVSWYQQTPGQGLQFLFEYFSETQRNKGNFPGRFSGRQFSNSRSEMNVSTLELGDSALYLCASSLFGSTGELFFGEGSRLTVL.

The chain is built from TRBV20-1 and TRBJ1-1, with D unresolved. CDR1 DFQATT and CDR2 SNEGSKA come from the germline V gene (reference sequence). There are 11 residues in the CDR3. The germline V and J ends were trimmed by 6 bases and 8 bases, with 13 bases remaining between them. The CDR3 nucleotides are TGCAGTGCCGGAACAGAGAACGAAGCTTTCTTT. Translated: CSAGTENEAFF.

CDR3: CASSLQTGDEKLFF. CDR3 coding DNA: TGTGCCAGCAGCCTCCAAACGGGGGATGAAAAACTGTTTTTT. The chain employs TRBV28 and TRBJ1-4, with D tentatively TRBD1 (5 bases). Germline assignment: CDR1 MDHEN and CDR2 SYDVKM. The length of the CDR3 is 14 residues. The ends were cut back, 6 bases at V and 6 bases at J, with 14 bases in the middle.

The gene calls are TRBV2 and TRBJ1-6; D is perhaps TRBD1 (5 bases). The V end lost 2 bases, the J end lost 0 bases, and 11 bases lay between the germline ends. Germline CDR1 SNHLY, CDR2 FYNNEI. CDR3 length: 17 residues. CDR3 residues: CASSEWGTTSYNSPLHF. DNA for the CDR3: TGTGCCAGCAGTGAATGGGGCACGACCTCCTATAATTCACCCCTCCACTTT.

The V gene is TRBV29-1, the J gene TRBJ2-1, with TRBD1 matching 7 bases. Germline V gives CDR1 SQVTM, CDR2 ANQGSEA. The CDR3 runs 14 residues. The trim removed 4 bases at V and 5 bases at J, leaving 8 bases unmatched. The CDR3 coding sequence is TGCAGCGTTGCCCTGAATAGGGGGCACAATGAGCAGTTCTTC. Translation: CSVALNRGHNEQFF.

This chain links TRBV5-6 with TRBJ1-5; a weak D match, TRBD1 (5 bases). Per germline, CDR1 SGHDT and CDR2 YYEEEE. The CDR3 extends over 12 amino acids. Trimming took off 2 bases at V and 7 bases at J, with 7 bases between the two ends. The DNA for the CDR3 is TGTGCCAGCAGCTTAGGGGCGCAGCCCCAGCATTTT. Translating gives CASSLGAQPQHF.

This clone was seen a few times. The rearrangement links TRBV5-5 to TRBJ2-3; D remains unclear. The germline gives CDR1 SGHKS, CDR2 YYEKEE (reference sequence). This CDR3 region has 13 residues. V lost 4 bases, J lost 2 bases, and 8 bases lay in between. The CDR3 protein is CASSPLVTDTQYF. The CDR3 DNA sequence: TGTGCCAGCAGCCCCCTTGTCACAGATACGCAGTATTTT.

The CDR3 nucleotides read TGTGCCTGGAGTGGGGGCAGTTCCTGGAACACCATATATTTT. This encodes CAWSGGSSWNTIYF. The chain is built from TRBV30 and TRBJ1-3, with TRBD1 as a possible D gene (5 bases). The CDR3 is 14 residues long. Looked up from germline, CDR1 is GTSNPN and CDR2 is SVGIG (reference sequence). The V and J ends lost 1 base and 7 bases respectively, with 14 bases between them.

V is TRBV28 and J is TRBJ2-7; D is unclear. V lost 2 bases and J 2 bases, leaving 10 bases between the germline ends. Germline V lookup: CDR1 MDHEN, CDR2 SYDVKM. CDR3 length: 14 residues. As DNA, the CDR3 is TGTGCCAGCAGTTTAGTAGCTGAAACCTACGAGCAGTACTTC. Amino acids: CASSLVAETYEQYF. Full variable domain (missing parts from reference TRBV28 and TRBJ2-7): DVKVTQSSRYLVKRTGEKVFLECVQDMDHENMFWYRQDPGLGLRLIYFSYDVKMKEKGDIPEGYSVSREKKERFSLILESASTNQTSMYLCASSLVAETYEQYFGPGTRLTVT.

The table lists this clone with a count of one. The CDR3 region is CASSEDRDWSNEQYF. The CDR3 DNA reads as TGTGCCAGCAGCGAGGACCGGGACTGGTCGAACGAGCAGTACTTC. This chain connects TRBV5-4 to TRBJ2-7; possibly TRBD2 for D (6 bases). Trimming stripped 4 bases from V and 5 bases from J, with 19 bases between. The CDR3 contains 15 residues. The V gene's germline CDR1 is SGHNT and CDR2 YYREEE (reference sequence).

This clone was observed a single time. The chain uses TRBV7-9 and TRBJ2-1, with a possible D match to TRBD2 (6 bases). The length of the CDR3 is 17 residues. Germline assignment: CDR1 SEHNR and CDR2 FQNEAQ (reference sequence). The V and J ends lost 5 bases and 3 bases respectively, with 20 bases between them. The CDR3 DNA reads as TGTGCCAGCAGCAAAATGGGACTCCCGACCGACTACAATGAGCAGTTCTTC. The encoded protein is CASSKMGLPTDYNEQFF.

The rearrangement joins TRBV25-1 to TRBJ2-5; 12 nucleotides match TRBD2. V dropped 8 bases and J dropped 2; count of bases not matched to a gene: 6. Germline V CDR1 and CDR2: MGHDK, SYGVNS. There are 15 residues in the CDR3. The CDR3 region is CASRLAGDWQETQYF. CDR3 nucleotide sequence: TGTGCCAGCCGACTAGCGGGAGATTGGCAAGAGACCCAGTACTTC.

This clone is a singleton in its sample. Additional DNA sequences in this sample encode the identical CDR3. The chain combines TRBV5-1 with TRBJ1-5; weak D call: TRBD1 (5 bases). The V and J ends lost 0 bases and 2 bases respectively, with 6 bases between them. This CDR3 contains 14 residues. Germline CDR1 reads SGHRS; CDR2 reads YFSETQ. CDR3 nucleotides: TGCGCCAGCAGCTTGGGGGGGGGCAATCAGCCCCAGCATTTT. Its translation is CASSLGGGNQPQHF.

The rearrangement joins TRBV7-6 to TRBJ1-4; TRBD1 is a possible D gene (6 bases). The CDR3 loop spans 16 amino acids. Looked up from germline, CDR1 is SGHVS and CDR2 is FNYEAQ. V lost 4 bases, J lost 8 bases, and 20 bases lay in between. In DNA, the CDR3 is TGTGCCAGCAGCTCCGAACTCAGGGGCGGTGGCGAAAAACTGTTTTTT. Amino acid sequence: CASSSELRGGGEKLFF. Full variable domain (outside the CDR3, taken from reference TRBV7-6 and TRBJ1-4): GAGVSQSPRYKVTKRGQDVALRCDPISGHVSLYWYRQALGQGPEFLTYFNYEAQQDKSGLPNDRFSAERPEGSISTLTIQRTEQRDSAMYRCASSSELRGGGEKLFFGSGTQLSVL.

The chain recombines TRBV6-5 with TRBJ2-1; 9 bases agree with TRBD2. The V gene end was trimmed by 7 bases and the J gene end by 7 bases; junction bases not matched to a gene: 5. This CDR3 spans 13 amino acids. Germline CDR1 and CDR2: MNHEY and SVGAGI. CDR3 DNA: TGTGCCAGCAAGCGGGAGGCCCGTAATGAGCAGTTCTTC. Its translation is CASKREARNEQFF.

This clone has a single count. This chain connects TRBV2 to TRBJ1-4; D unclear. Trimming pared 7 bases from V and 4 bases from J, leaving 10 bases between. The CDR3 totals 13 residues. Germline V gene sequence: CDR1 SNHLY, CDR2 FYNNEI. CDR3 bases: TGTGCCAGCAAGAGGTCGGGTAATGAAAAACTGTTTTTT. Protein: CASKRSGNEKLFF.

The CDR3 DNA is TGTGCCAGCAGGGGGACAGGGCGGGTCGAGCAGTACTTC. Translation gives CASRGTGRVEQYF. V is TRBV27 and J is TRBJ2-7; TRBD1 matches 9 bases. V shed 6 bases, J shed 6 bases, and the junction held 6 bases outside the gene matches. The germline gives CDR1 MNHEY, CDR2 SMNVEV (reference sequence). The CDR3 loop spans 13 amino acids.

V is TRBV5-1 and J is TRBJ2-3, with 8 bases that match TRBD1. Germline V CDR1 and CDR2: SGHRS, YFSETQ. J lost 5 bases, V lost 3 bases, and 11 bases had no gene match. This CDR3 comprises 16 residues. The CDR3 here is CASSSNMDRVGDTQYF. DNA of the CDR3: TGCGCCAGCAGCTCAAACATGGACAGGGTGGGAGATACGCAGTATTTT.

The chain links TRBV19 to TRBJ2-7, with 13 bases aligning to TRBD2. The V segment lost 8 bases and the J segment 7 bases; nucleotides outside the gene matches: 5. Germline-derived CDR1 and CDR2 are LNHDA and SQIVND (reference sequence). CDR3 length: 13 amino acids. As DNA, the CDR3 is TGTGCCAGTGGACTAGCGGGAGTAAATGAGCAGTACTTC. The encoded protein is CASGLAGVNEQYF.

This chain links TRBV7-8 with TRBJ1-4, with TRBD1 identical over 9 bases. CDR1 and CDR2 (germline): SGHVS, FQNEAQ. This CDR3 is built from 16 residues. V lost 5 bases to trimming and J lost 2 bases; unmatched junction nucleotides: 6. The CDR3 here is CASSTRTGGTNEKLFF. Written as DNA, the CDR3 is TGTGCCAGCAGCACTCGTACAGGGGGCACTAATGAAAAACTGTTTTTT. Combining the CDR3 with reference TRBV7-8 and TRBJ1-4 gives the whole variable domain GAGVSQSPRYKVAKRGQDVALRCDPISGHVSLFWYQQALGQGPEFLTYFQNEAQLDKSGLPSDRFFAERPEGSVSTLKIQRTQQEDSAVYLCASSTRTGGTNEKLFFGSGTQLSVL.